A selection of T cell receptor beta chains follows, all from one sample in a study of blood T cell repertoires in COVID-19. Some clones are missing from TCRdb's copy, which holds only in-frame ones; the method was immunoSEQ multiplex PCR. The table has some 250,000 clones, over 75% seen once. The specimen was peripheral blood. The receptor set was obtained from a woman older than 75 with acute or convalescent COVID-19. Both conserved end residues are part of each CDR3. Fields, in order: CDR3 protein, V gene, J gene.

CATRPTSGGKLFF,TRBV15,TRBJ1-4
CASSQDLGTATNYGYTF,TRBV4-1,TRBJ1-2
CASRDRTEAFF,TRBV6-5,TRBJ1-1
CASSLDRGEKLFF,TRBV7-3,TRBJ1-4
CASSLVGGGAGETQYF,TRBV11-2,TRBJ2-5
CASSLQRETQYF,TRBV5-1,TRBJ2-5
CASSFREVYNSPLHF,TRBV5-1,TRBJ1-6
CASSGTGITGELFF,TRBV6-4,TRBJ2-2
CASRQDRESLEKLFF,TRBV6-5,TRBJ1-4
CASSWGEGEQYF,TRBV28,TRBJ2-7
CASSRRVYEQYF,TRBV23-1,TRBJ2-7
CASSLGSGPGQGSPLHF,TRBV5-4,TRBJ1-6
CASGLAGGPGDTQYF,TRBV19,TRBJ2-3
CASSPGQGVNQPQHF,TRBV6-6,TRBJ1-5
CATSRGPTGGRQPQHF,TRBV15,TRBJ1-5
CASSEGTSNGELFF,TRBV9,TRBJ2-2
CASSQVPGTAGAPLHF,TRBV4-1,TRBJ1-6
CASSLGDSETGELFF,TRBV7-9,TRBJ2-2
CASSDTGGWYEQYF,TRBV6-1,TRBJ2-7
CASSLGRTDTQYF,TRBV7-2,TRBJ2-3
CASRPSNLAETQYF,TRBV6-5,TRBJ2-5
CASRDSGTPNTGELFF,TRBV7-9,TRBJ2-2
CASKTPRTGQSQPQHF,TRBV28,TRBJ1-5
CASSMGDRINSPLHF,TRBV19,TRBJ1-6